Following are 2 T cell receptor beta chains from one sample sequenced in a study of molecular identifiers for immune sequencing clone quantification. Via MiXCR, TCRdb re-called the PCR reads, giving one row per CDR3 protein. The data show some 9,800 distinct CDR3 sequences, about a sixth seen once. Sequencing was carried out using naive CD8+ T cells from blood, with Jurkat cell RNA spiked in. As to subset: FACS-sorted CD8+CD4-CCR7+CD45RA+ naive T cells. The receptors here all came from a human donor in good health. Some libraries in this study had Jurkat cell RNA spiked in.

This clonotype was detected ten times or more. This chain uses TRBV18 with TRBJ2-7, with a tentative D call TRBD1 (6 bases). The CDR3 runs 15 residues. The V gene's germline CDR1 is KGHSH and CDR2 LQKENI. The V end lost 4 bases, the J end lost 5 bases, and 18 bases lay between the germline ends. CDR3 DNA: TGTGCCAGCTCACTCGTGGCAGGGGTTCCGAACGAGCAGTACTTC. Translation: CASSLVAGVPNEQYF. The full variable domain, with the rest looked up from reference TRBV18 and TRBJ2-7, is NAGVMQNPRHLVRRRGQEARLRCSPMKGHSHVYWYRQLPEEGLKFMVYLQKENIIDESGMPKERFSAEFPKEGPSILRIQQVVRGDSAAYFCASSLVAGVPNEQYFGPGTRLTVT.

At least ten counts were recorded for this clonotype. The J gene is TRBJ2-2, the V gene TRBV7-6; D uncertain. Germline assignment: CDR1 SGHVS and CDR2 FNYEAQ. The CDR3 runs 15 residues. Trimming took 5 bases from V and 7 from J, leaving 17 bases between them. CDR3 sequence (DNA): TGTGCCAGCAGCCCATATTCCCAACCGTTCGGGGAGCTGTTTTTT. This codes for CASSPYSQPFGELFF.